This paragraph covers one TCR beta chain sequence. Its specificity is not known. The data were produced by immunoSEQ multiplex PCR, yet TCRdb's version contains in-frame clones alone and is incomplete. The table lists tens of thousands of clones, 85% to 95% of them singletons. This sample is part of a study of cytomegalovirus exposure and HLA in healthy donors. Findings and limits, study-wide: In the roughly 120 validation repertoires, a later analysis found that first-cohort TCR clusters tended to co-occur.

V was shortened by 4 bases and J by 2 bases, with 11 bases between the two germline ends. Germline CDR1 is MGHRA and CDR2 is YSYEKL. CDR3 length: 15 amino acids. This receptor was taken from a woman in her late teens or twenties in good health and CMV-seronegative. J is TRBJ1-4 and V is TRBV4-1; tentative D call: TRBD1 (6 bases). Sequences were obtained from PBMCs. CDR3 bases: TGCGCCAGCAGCCCATACAGGGCGACTAATGAAAAACTGTTTTTT. This translates into CASSPYRATNEKLFF.